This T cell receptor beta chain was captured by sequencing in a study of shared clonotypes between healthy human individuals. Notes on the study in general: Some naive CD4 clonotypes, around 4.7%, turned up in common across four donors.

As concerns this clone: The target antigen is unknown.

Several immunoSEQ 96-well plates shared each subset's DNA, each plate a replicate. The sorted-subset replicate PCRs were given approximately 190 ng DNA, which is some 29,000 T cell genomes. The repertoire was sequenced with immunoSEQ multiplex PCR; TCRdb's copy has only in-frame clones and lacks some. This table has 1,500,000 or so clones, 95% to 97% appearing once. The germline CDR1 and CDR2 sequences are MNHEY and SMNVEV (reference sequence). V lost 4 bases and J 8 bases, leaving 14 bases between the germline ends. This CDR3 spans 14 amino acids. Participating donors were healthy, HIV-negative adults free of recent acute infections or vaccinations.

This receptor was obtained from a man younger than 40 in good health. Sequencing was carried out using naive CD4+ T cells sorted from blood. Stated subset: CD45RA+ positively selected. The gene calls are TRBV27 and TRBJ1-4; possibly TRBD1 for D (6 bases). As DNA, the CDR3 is TGTGCCAGCAGTTCAAGAAGGGGGACCGAAAAACTGTTTTTT. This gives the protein CASSSRRGTEKLFF.